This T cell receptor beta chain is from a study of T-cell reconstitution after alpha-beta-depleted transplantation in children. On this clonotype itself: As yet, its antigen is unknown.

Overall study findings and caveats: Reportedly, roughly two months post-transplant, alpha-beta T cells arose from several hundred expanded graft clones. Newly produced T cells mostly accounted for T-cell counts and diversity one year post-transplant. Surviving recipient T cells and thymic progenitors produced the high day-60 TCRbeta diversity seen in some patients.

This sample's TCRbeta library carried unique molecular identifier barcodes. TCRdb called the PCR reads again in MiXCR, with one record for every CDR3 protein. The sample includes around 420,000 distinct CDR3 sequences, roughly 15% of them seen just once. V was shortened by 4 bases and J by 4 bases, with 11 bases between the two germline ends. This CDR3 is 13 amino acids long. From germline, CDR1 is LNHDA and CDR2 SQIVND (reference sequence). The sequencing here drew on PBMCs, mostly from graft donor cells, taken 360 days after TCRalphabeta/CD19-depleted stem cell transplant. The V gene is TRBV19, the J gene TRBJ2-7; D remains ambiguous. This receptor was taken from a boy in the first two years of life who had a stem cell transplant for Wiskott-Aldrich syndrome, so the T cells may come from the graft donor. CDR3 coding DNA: TGTGCCAGTAGTACCACCCCCCATTACGAGCAGTACTTC. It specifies CASSTTPHYEQYF.